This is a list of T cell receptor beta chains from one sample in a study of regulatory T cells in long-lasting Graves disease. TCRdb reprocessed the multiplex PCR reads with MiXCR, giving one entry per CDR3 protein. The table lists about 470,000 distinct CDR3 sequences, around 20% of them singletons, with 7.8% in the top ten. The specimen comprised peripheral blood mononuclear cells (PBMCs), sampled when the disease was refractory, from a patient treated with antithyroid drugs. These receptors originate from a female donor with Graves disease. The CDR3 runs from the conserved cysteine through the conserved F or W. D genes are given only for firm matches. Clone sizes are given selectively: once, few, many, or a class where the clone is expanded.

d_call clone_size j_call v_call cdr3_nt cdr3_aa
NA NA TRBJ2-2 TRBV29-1 TGCAGCGTGAGACTAGGCCTGGGCACCGGGGAGCTGTTTTTT CSVRLGLGTGELFF
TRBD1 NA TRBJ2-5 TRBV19 TGTGCCAGTAAACAGGGGACCATGGTGAGAGGGGCCCAGTACTTC CASKQGTMVRGAQYF
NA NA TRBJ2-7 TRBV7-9 TGTGCCAGCAGCTTAAACAGGGCCCCAACCTACGAGCAGTACTTC CASSLNRAPTYEQYF
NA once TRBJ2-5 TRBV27 TGTGCCAGCAGTTTATCGGGCGGGACTGGAGAGACCCAGTACTTC CASSLSGGTGETQYF
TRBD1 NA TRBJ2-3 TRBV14 TGTGCCAGCAGCCAAGTCGAGACAGGGGTAGGATATACGCAGTATTTT CASSQVETGVGYTQYF
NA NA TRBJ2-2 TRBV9 TGTGCCAGCAGTTCGACTGTTCGCGCTACGAACACCGGGGAGCTGTTTTTT CASSSTVRATNTGELFF
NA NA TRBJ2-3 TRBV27 TGTGCCAGCAGTCTTTACGGAGGATGGCAGTATTTT CASSLYGGWQYF
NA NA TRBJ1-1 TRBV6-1 TGTGCCAGCAGTGCGCTAGGGTTTAGTGAAGCTTTCTTT CASSALGFSEAFF
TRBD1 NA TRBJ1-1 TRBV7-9 TGTGCCAGCAGCCGATTGACAGGGGGCCCCACTGAAGCTTTCTTT CASSRLTGGPTEAFF
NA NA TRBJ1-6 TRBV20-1 TGCAGTTTAAGGGGGAGCTCCTATAATTCACCCCTCCACTTT CSLRGSSYNSPLHF
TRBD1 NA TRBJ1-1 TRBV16 TGTGCCAGCAGCCAATCCCCCGGGACAGGGGTGAACACTGAAGCTTTCTTT CASSQSPGTGVNTEAFF
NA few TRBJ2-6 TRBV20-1 TGCAGTGCTTGGCCGGTTGGGGCCAACGTCCTGACTTTC CSAWPVGANVLTF
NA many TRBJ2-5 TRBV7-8 TGTGCCAGCAGCTCGACCGGGACTCTCTTAGGGGAGACCCAGTACTTC CASSSTGTLLGETQYF
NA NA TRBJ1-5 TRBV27 TGTGCCAGCAGTTTTCAGGGGAAGTCCCAGCCCCAGCATTTT CASSFQGKSQPQHF
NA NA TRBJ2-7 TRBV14 TGTGCCAGCAGGATTCAGGGGGGTCCCTACGAGCAGTACTTC CASRIQGGPYEQYF
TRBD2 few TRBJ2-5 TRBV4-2 TGTGCCAGCAGCATGAGGCTAGCGGGATTACAAGAGACCCAGTACTTC CASSMRLAGLQETQYF
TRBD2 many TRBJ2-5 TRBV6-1 TGTGCCAGCAGTGAAGCAGCGGGGAAAGAGACCCAGTACTTC CASSEAAGKETQYF
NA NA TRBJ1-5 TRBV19 TGTGCCAGTACCGAAAGGACGGTCGGGTTTCGGCCCCAGCATTTT CASTERTVGFRPQHF
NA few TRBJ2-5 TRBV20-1 TGCAGTGCTGCCACGGACAGACAAGAGACCCAGTACTTC CSAATDRQETQYF
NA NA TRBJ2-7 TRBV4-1 TGCGCCAGCAGCCAAAGTGAGCGATACGAGCAGTACTTC CASSQSERYEQYF
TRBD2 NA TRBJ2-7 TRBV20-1 TGCAGTGCTAGAGATCAAGCGGGAGGTTTTTACGAGCAGTACTTC CSARDQAGGFYEQYF
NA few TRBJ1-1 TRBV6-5 TGTGCCAGCAGTTACTCGAGAGGCGGCACGCGCGGGACTGAAGCTTTCTTT CASSYSRGGTRGTEAFF
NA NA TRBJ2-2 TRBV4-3 TGCGCCAGCAGCCAATCCCCGGGTCACGGGGAGCTGTTTTTT CASSQSPGHGELFF
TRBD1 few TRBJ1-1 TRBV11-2 TGTGCCAGCAGCCATAGGGACAGGCCCTGGTTGAACACTGAAGCTTTCTTT CASSHRDRPWLNTEAFF
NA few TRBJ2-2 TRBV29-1 TGCAGCGTTGGGCCAGGAGGGTCGACCGGGGAGCTGTTTTTT CSVGPGGSTGELFF
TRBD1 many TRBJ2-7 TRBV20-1 TGCAGTGCTAGAGAATACGGGACAGGGACCTACGAGCAGTACTTC CSAREYGTGTYEQYF
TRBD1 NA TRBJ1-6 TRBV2 TGCGCCAGCAGCCAGTTCCCAGGGGGGCAGAATTCACCCCTCCACTTT CASSQFPGGQNSPLHF
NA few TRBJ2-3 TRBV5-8 TGTGCCAGCAGCTTGGGGACTTTCATTTTCACAGATACGCAGTATTTT CASSLGTFIFTDTQYF
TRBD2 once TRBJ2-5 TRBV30 TGTGCCTGGAGCGGGAGGGCCCAAGAGACCCAGTACTTC CAWSGRAQETQYF
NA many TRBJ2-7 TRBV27 TGTGCCAGCAGTCCCACTAGTACGAGTTTGTCGCGGCAGTACTTC CASSPTSTSLSRQYF
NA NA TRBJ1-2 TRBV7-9 TGTGCCAGCAGCTTAGTTGGGGTTTTAGATGGCTACACCTTC CASSLVGVLDGYTF
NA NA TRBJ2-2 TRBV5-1 TGCGCCAGTACTACAGGGTCCGGGGAGCTGTTTTTT CASTTGSGELFF
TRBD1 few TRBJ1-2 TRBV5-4 TGTGCCACTCAGGAGAAGGGACAGGGATACGATGGCTACACCTTC CATQEKGQGYDGYTF
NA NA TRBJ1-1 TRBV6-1 TGTGCCAGCAGTGAGGTAGGGGTTGAGTACACTGAAGCTTACTTT CASSEVGVEYTEAYF
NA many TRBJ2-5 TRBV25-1 TGTGCCAGCAGTGAATTCGGGGGAGCGCAAGAGACCCAGTACTTC CASSEFGGAQETQYF
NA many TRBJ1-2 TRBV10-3 TGTGCCATCAGTGAATCTTATCGACGGGGGTATGGCTACACCTTC CAISESYRRGYGYTF
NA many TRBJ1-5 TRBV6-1 TGTGCCAGCAATGGTGGCAAGAGGAATCAGCCCCAGCATTTT CASNGGKRNQPQHF
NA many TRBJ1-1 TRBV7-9 TGTGCCAGCAGCTTGGGTTCCCCCGCGTACACTGAAGCTTTCTTT CASSLGSPAYTEAFF
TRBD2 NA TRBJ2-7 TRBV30 TGTGCCTGGACTTACAATGACCTAGCGGGAGCCTCCTACGAGCAGTACTTC CAWTYNDLAGASYEQYF
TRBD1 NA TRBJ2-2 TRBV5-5 TGTGCCAGCAGCTTGCCCGGGACAGGGAACACCGGGGAGCTGTTTTTT CASSLPGTGNTGELFF
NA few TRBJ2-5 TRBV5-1 TGCGCCAGCAGCCAAGGGGCCCTTATACAAGAGACCCAGTACTTC CASSQGALIQETQYF
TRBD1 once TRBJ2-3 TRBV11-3 TGTGCCAGCAGTCCGCCGGGACAGGGGATAGATACGCAGTATTTT CASSPPGQGIDTQYF
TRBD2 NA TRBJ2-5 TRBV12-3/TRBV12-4 TGTGCCAGCAGCCTTCGGACTAGCGGGAGTCTGTGGGAGACCCAGTACTTC CASSLRTSGSLWETQYF
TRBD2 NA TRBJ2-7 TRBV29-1 TGCAGCGTTAATAGGGGAACTAGCGGAGCCGAGCAGTACTTC CSVNRGTSGAEQYF
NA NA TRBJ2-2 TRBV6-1 TGTGCCAGCAGCCTACTCTGGTGGGATCCCGGTACGAACACCGGGGAGCTGTTTTTT CASSLLWWDPGTNTGELFF
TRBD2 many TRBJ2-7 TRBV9 TGTGCCAGCAGCTCCTCGAGGACTAGCGGGAAAAGGACCTACGAGCAGTACTTC CASSSSRTSGKRTYEQYF
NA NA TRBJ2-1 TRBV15 TGTGCCACCAGCAGAGATGCGGGCAGACACAATGAGCAGTTCTTC CATSRDAGRHNEQFF
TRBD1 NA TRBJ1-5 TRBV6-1 TGTGCCAGCAGCCCCTCCGGGACAGGGGGCGTTGACGGCAATCAGCCCCAGCATTTT CASSPSGTGGVDGNQPQHF
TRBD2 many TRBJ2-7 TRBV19 TGTGCCAGTAGTATCGGACTAGCGGCCTACGAGCAGTACTTC CASSIGLAAYEQYF
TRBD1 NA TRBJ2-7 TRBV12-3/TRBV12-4 TGTGCCAGCAGTCTCCACGGACAGGGGATGGGAGAGCAGTACTTC CASSLHGQGMGEQYF
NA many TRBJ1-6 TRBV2 TGTGCCAGCAGACGACAGAGCTCCTATAATTCACCCCTCCACTTT CASRRQSSYNSPLHF
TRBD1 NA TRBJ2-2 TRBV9 TGTGCCAGCAGCCCTCAGGGGGTTGGGACCGGGGAGCTGTTTTTT CASSPQGVGTGELFF